A single count supports the clone carrying this TCR beta chain. The antigen is unknown. The sample comes from a study of PD-1 blockade in classical Hodgkin lymphoma. Study-level results: The diversity seen at baseline in complete responders resembled that of newly diagnosed patients.

The CDR3 is 14 residues long. Trimming removed 0 bases from V and 8 bases from J, with 9 bases in between. Germline-derived CDR1 and CDR2 are SGHNT and YYREEE (reference sequence). Using immunoSEQ multiplex PCR, the repertoire was profiled, and TCRdb retains in-frame clones only, with some absent. This sample yields around 23,000 clones, of which roughly 77% are seen a single time; roughly 17% belongs to the top ten. In every patient, relapse followed autologous stem cell transplantation, while exposure to brentuximab vedotin differed. Sequencing used peripheral blood mononuclear cells (PBMCs), obtained before the second cycle of nivolumab. The chain uses TRBV5-4 and TRBJ1-6; D ambiguous. The receptor's source is a human donor with classical Hodgkin lymphoma. The CDR3 DNA follows: TGTGCCAGCAGCTTGGGGGGTTTGTATTCACCCCTCCACTTT. It translates to CASSLGGLYSPLHF.